Shown below are 19 T cell receptor beta chains from a single sample sequenced in a study of cytomegalovirus exposure and HLA in healthy donors. This PCR relied on a set of 60 Vbeta primers and 13 Jbeta primers. The protocol was immunoSEQ multiplex PCR, while the TCRdb copy is restricted to in-frame clones and leaves out a portion. The table includes some 150,000 clones, 77% detected once. The sequencing sample was made of PBMCs. The origin of the receptors is a man younger than 45 in good health and CMV-seropositive.

This sequence joins TRBV28 and TRBJ1-2; D might be TRBD1 (6 bases). The V gene lost 6 bases and the J gene lost 7 bases, with 18 bases spanning the gap. The CDR3 covers 14 residues. Looked up from germline, CDR1 is MDHEN and CDR2 is SYDVKM. The CDR3 bases are TGTGCCAGCAGCCCCCCGACAGGACACACTGGCTACACCTTC. Translation: CASSPPTGHTGYTF.

The V and J genes are TRBV21-1 and TRBJ1-4; the D call TRBD1 from the table was never checked on the DNA. TRBV21-1 represents a pseudogene. This CDR3 is 16 amino acids long. CDR3 bases: TGTGCCAGCAGCAAAGCCCCCACGACAGGGGGAGAAAAACTGTTTTTT. This codes for CASSKAPTTGGEKLFF.

The gene calls are TRBV12-5 and TRBJ1-6; the D gene is possibly TRBD1 (6 bases). CDR1 LGHNT and CDR2 FRNRAP come from the germline V gene. V was clipped by 6 bases and J by 7 bases, with 13 bases between them. This CDR3 contains 14 residues. The CDR3 DNA reads as TGTGCTAGTGGCCCCGCCAGGGGAAATTCACCCCTCCACTTT. Encoded protein: CASGPARGNSPLHF.

This clone was detected once. The V gene is TRBV15, the J gene TRBJ2-3, with 12 bases identical to TRBD2. CDR1 and CDR2 (germline): LNHNV, YYDKDF (reference sequence). V dropped 4 bases and J dropped 3; count of bases not matched to a gene: 5. This CDR3 has 16 residues. The CDR3 is CATSIGLAGPTDTQYF. CDR3 nucleotides: TGTGCCACCAGCATTGGACTAGCGGGGCCGACAGATACGCAGTATTTT.

In its sample, this clone was seen once. The chain has TRBV13 and TRBJ2-5; 12 nucleotides match TRBD2. Germline V gives CDR1 PRHDT, CDR2 FYEKMQ (reference sequence). The CDR3 is made up of 16 amino acids. Trimming at V came to 0 bases and at J to 5 bases, leaving 4 bases not matched to a gene. The CDR3 region has the DNA TGTGCCAGCAGCTTAGGCCTAGCGGGGGGGCCGGAGACCCAGTACTTC. Amino acids: CASSLGLAGGPETQYF.

V is TRBV19 and J is TRBJ1-1, with a tentative D call TRBD1 (6 bases). The CDR3 is made up of 15 amino acids. CDR1 and CDR2 from the germline V gene are LNHDA and SQIVND (reference sequence). V gave up 4 bases and J gave up 1 base, with 13 bases separating them. The CDR3 region has the DNA TGTGCCAGTAGTAACGGGGGGCTCTCGAACACTGAAGCTTTCTTT. Its translation: CASSNGGLSNTEAFF.

The chain carries TRBV29-1 and TRBJ1-4; 9 bases line up with TRBD1. Germline V gives CDR1 SQVTM, CDR2 ANQGSEA. With V trimmed by 5 bases and J by 12 bases, 7 bases remained unmatched. The CDR3 loop spans 12 amino acids. CDR3 in DNA: TGCAGCGTTCCTTGGACAGGGGAAGAACTGTTTTTT. Translating it yields CSVPWTGEELFF.

The chain links TRBV2 to TRBJ2-5; 12 bases match TRBD1. The ends lost 3 bases at V and 4 bases at J; junction bases unmatched: 3. CDR1 and CDR2 (germline): SNHLY, FYNNEI. CDR3 length equals 15 residues. CDR3 sequence (DNA): TGTGCCAGCAGTGACGGGACAGGGGGCACAGAGACCCAGTACTTC. It is translated as CASSDGTGGTETQYF.

This clone has a handful of counts. The genes are TRBV5-6 and TRBJ1-1; D may be TRBD1 (6 bases). The CDR3 runs 14 residues. Deletions cut 4 bases from V and 3 bases from J, with 13 bases between. Germline V lookup: CDR1 SGHDT, CDR2 YYEEEE. The CDR3 reads CASSNRDKYTEAFF. CDR3 nucleotide sequence: TGTGCCAGCAGCAACCGGGACAAATACACTGAAGCTTTCTTT. The full variable domain, rest sourced from reference TRBV5-6 and TRBJ1-1, is DAGVTQSPTHLIKTRGQQVTLRCSPKSGHDTVSWYQQALGQGPQFIFQYYEEEERQRGNFPDRFSGHQFPNYSSELNVNALLLGDSALYLCASSNRDKYTEAFFGQGTRLTVV.

The J gene is TRBJ1-2, the V gene TRBV11-2; tentatively, D is TRBD1 (6 bases). Trimming removed 1 base from V and 2 bases from J, with 14 bases in between. Germline assignment: CDR1 SGHAT and CDR2 FQNNGV. The CDR3 loop spans 16 amino acids. CDR3 sequence reads: CASSLASGQRNYGYTF. CDR3 nucleotide sequence: TGTGCCAGCAGCTTAGCCAGCGGACAGCGCAACTATGGCTACACCTTC.

The rearrangement joins TRBV6-1 to TRBJ1-4; TRBD1 agrees at 7 bases. J gave up 0 bases and V 2 bases, and 3 bases lay outside the gene matches. CDR1 and CDR2 (germline): MNHNS, SASEGT. The CDR3 has 16 amino acids. The CDR3 coding sequence is TGTGCCAGCAGTGAATGGGACAGTGCAACTAATGAAAAACTGTTTTTT. Amino acid sequence: CASSEWDSATNEKLFF.

The chain couples TRBV7-2 to TRBJ2-7; TRBD2 matches 9 bases. The CDR3 covers 15 residues. The V gene end was trimmed by 1 base and the J gene end by 3 bases; junction bases not matched to a gene: 4. Germline CDR1 SGHTA, CDR2 FQGNSA. This chain's CDR3 is CASSLDSGGLYEQYF. The CDR3 DNA reads as TGTGCCAGCAGCTTAGATAGCGGGGGCCTCTACGAGCAGTACTTC.

The rearrangement joins TRBV4-1 to TRBJ2-1; 11 positions match TRBD1. Germline V gene lookup returns CDR1 MGHRA and CDR2 YSYEKL. Germline trimming cut 1 base from V and 6 bases from J; bases unmatched to any gene: 5. The CDR3 sequence is 16 residues long. The CDR3 DNA is TGCGCCAGCAGCCAAGGGACAGGGGGCGCCTCCAATGAGCAGTTCTTC. Encoded protein: CASSQGTGGASNEQFF.

The chain recombines TRBV7-9 with TRBJ1-4; possible D gene TRBD1, 5 bases. V dropped 7 bases and J dropped 8 bases, with 20 bases sitting between them. This CDR3 spans 15 amino acids. Per germline, CDR1 SEHNR and CDR2 FQNEAQ (reference sequence). CDR3 DNA: TGTGCCAGCACAAATTCAGGGTCAAATCCCGAAAAACTGTTTTTT. It yields the protein CASTNSGSNPEKLFF.

The V and J genes are TRBV27 and TRBJ2-2, with 8 bases aligning to TRBD1. The CDR3 length is 13 residues. After removal of 4 bases from V and 6 bases from J, the junction contained 1 base not matched to a gene. Per the germline V gene, CDR1 is MNHEY and CDR2 is SMNVEV (reference sequence). The CDR3 here is CASSSGGPGELFF. The CDR3 nucleotides are TGTGCCAGCAGTTCAGGGGGCCCCGGGGAGCTGTTTTTT.

The rearrangement uses TRBV5-1 and TRBJ2-2; TRBD1 aligns across 9 bases. This CDR3 has 15 amino acids. CDR1 is SGHRS, CDR2 YFSETQ, per germline. The V segment lost 3 bases and the J segment 6 bases; nucleotides outside the gene matches: 6. In DNA, the CDR3 is TGCGCCAGCAGCTGGGACAGGGAATCACCCGGGGAGCTGTTTTTT. Protein sequence: CASSWDRESPGELFF.

The chain is built from TRBV29-1 and TRBJ2-7; D perhaps matches TRBD2 (6 bases). Trimming stripped 3 bases from V and 6 bases from J, with 12 bases between. The CDR3 length is 12 residues. Germline CDR1 is SQVTM and CDR2 is ANQGSEA. CDR3: CSVDGTYFEQYF. The CDR3 nucleotides are TGCAGCGTTGATGGGACTTACTTCGAGCAGTACTTC.

The CDR3 sequence is CASSQGVTSGGQETQYF. The CDR3 DNA is TGCGCCAGCAGCCAAGGAGTGACTAGCGGGGGACAAGAGACCCAGTACTTC. The rearrangement uses TRBV4-1 and TRBJ2-5; 12 bases are a match to TRBD2. Losses at the gene ends were 1 base for V and 2 bases for J; bases not matched to a gene: 5. The V gene's germline CDR1 is MGHRA and CDR2 YSYEKL. This CDR3 comprises 17 residues.

By share, this clone counts as medium-sized. This rearrangement joins TRBV25-1 to TRBJ2-7, with 7 bases identical to TRBD1. This CDR3 has 14 amino acids. After removal of 3 bases from V and 3 bases from J, the junction contained 5 bases not matched to a gene. CDR1 is MGHDK, CDR2 SYGVNS, per germline. The CDR3 nucleotides read TGTGCCAGCAGTGATTTGACAGGGAGCTACGAGCAGTACTTC. Its translation: CASSDLTGSYEQYF.